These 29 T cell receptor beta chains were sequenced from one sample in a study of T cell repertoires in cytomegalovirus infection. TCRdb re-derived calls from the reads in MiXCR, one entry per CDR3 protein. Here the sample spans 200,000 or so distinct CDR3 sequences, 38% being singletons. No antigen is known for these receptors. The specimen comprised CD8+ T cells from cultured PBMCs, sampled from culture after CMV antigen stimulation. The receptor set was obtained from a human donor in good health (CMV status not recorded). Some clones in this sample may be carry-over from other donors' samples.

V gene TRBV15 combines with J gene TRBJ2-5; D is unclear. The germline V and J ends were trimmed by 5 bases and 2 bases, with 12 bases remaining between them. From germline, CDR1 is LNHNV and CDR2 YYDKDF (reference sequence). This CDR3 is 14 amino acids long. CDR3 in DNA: TGTGCCACCAGCTCCCGACTGTCTCAAGAGACCCAGTACTTC. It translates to CATSSRLSQETQYF. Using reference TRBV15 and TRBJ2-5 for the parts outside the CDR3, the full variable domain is DAMVIQNPRYQVTQFGKPVTLSCSQTLNHNVMYWYQQKSSQAPKLLFHYYDKDFNNEADTPDNFQSRRPNTSFCFLDIRSPGLGDTAMYLCATSSRLSQETQYFGPGTRLLVL.

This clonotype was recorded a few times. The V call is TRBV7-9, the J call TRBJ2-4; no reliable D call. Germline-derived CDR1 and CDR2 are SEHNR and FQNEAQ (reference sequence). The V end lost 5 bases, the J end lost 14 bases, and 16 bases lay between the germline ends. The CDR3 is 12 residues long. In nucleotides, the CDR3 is TGTGCCAGCAGCCCCCCCGCAGGAGTCAAGTACTTC. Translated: CASSPPAGVKYF.

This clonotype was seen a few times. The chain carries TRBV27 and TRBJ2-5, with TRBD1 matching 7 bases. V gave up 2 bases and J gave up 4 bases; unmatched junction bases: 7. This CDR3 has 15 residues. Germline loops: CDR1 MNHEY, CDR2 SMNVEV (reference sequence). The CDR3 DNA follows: TGTGCCAGCAGTTTAGACAGGGCGGCGAGAGAGACCCAGTACTTC. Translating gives CASSLDRAARETQYF.

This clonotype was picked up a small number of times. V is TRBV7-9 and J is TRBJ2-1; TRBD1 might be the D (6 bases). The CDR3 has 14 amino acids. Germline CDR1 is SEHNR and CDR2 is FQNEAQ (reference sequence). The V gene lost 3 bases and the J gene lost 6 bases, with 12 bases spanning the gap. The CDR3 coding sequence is TGTGCCAGCAGCTTGGGCAGGGGTGTCAATGAGCAGTTCTTC. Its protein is CASSLGRGVNEQFF.

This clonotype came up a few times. The CDR3 nucleotides read TGCAGTGCTGAATCTAGCGGGAAATACGAGCAGTACTTC. Translated: CSAESSGKYEQYF. The chain has TRBV20-1 and TRBJ2-7; 9 bases agree with TRBD2. The CDR3 contains 13 residues. Per germline, CDR1 DFQATT and CDR2 SNEGSKA (reference sequence). After removal of 5 bases from V and 4 bases from J, the junction contained 6 bases not matched to a gene.

The CDR3 here is CASSSTGRELFF. The DNA for the CDR3 is TGTGCCAGCAGTTCGACAGGGCGGGAGCTGTTTTTT. The chain couples TRBV27 to TRBJ2-2, with 7 bases matching TRBD1. Germline CDR1 is MNHEY and CDR2 is SMNVEV (reference sequence). J gave up 9 bases and V 4 bases, and 2 bases lay outside the gene matches. The CDR3 contains 12 residues.

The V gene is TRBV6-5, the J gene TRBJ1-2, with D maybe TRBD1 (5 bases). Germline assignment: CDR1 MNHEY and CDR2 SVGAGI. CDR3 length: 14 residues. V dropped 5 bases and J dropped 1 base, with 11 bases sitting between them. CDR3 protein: CASSQGGLNYGYTF. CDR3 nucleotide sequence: TGTGCCAGCAGTCAGGGAGGCCTTAACTATGGCTACACCTTC.

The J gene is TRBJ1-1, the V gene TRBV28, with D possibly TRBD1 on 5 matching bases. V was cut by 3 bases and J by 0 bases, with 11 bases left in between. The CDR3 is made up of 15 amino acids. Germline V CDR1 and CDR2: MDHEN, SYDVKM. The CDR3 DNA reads TGTGCCAGCAGTTTGAGGGGCGGGATGAACACTGAAGCTTTCTTT. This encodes CASSLRGGMNTEAFF.

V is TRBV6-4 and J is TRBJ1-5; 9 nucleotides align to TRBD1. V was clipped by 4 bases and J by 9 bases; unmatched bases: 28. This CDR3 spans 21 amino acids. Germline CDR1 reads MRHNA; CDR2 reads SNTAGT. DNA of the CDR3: TGTGCCAGCAGTGCACCCCCGAGGGACAGGGATACCGCGGGGACCAGATCGCCCCAGCATTTT. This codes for CASSAPPRDRDTAGTRSPQHF.

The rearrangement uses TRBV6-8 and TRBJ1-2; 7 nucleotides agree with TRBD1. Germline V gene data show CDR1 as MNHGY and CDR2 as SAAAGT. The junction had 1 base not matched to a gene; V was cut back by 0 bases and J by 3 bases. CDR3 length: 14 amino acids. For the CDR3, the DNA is TGTGCCAGCAGTTACTCGGGGACAGACTATGGCTACACCTTC. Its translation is CASSYSGTDYGYTF.

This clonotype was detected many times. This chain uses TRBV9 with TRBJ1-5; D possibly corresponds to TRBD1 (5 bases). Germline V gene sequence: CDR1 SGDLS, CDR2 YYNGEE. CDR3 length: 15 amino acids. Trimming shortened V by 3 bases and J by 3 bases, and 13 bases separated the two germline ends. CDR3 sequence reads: CASSGTGRHNQPQHF. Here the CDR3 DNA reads TGTGCCAGCAGCGGGACGGGACGGCACAATCAGCCCCAGCATTTT.

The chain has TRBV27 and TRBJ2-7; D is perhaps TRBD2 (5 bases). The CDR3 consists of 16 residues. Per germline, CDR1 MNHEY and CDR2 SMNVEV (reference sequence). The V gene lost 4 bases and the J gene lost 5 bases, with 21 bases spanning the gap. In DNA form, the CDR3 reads TGTGCCAGCAGTTCCGACCGGAGAGGGATGTTCGACGAGCAGTACTTC. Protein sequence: CASSSDRRGMFDEQYF.

The CDR3 nucleotides are TGTGCCAGCACCCCCTGGGAGGGGAGCTATGGCTACACCTTC. Translated: CASTPWEGSYGYTF. V gene TRBV7-6 combines with J gene TRBJ1-2, with D perhaps TRBD1 (5 bases). V lost 7 bases, J lost 4 bases, and 16 bases lay in between. Germline loops: CDR1 SGHVS, CDR2 FNYEAQ. The CDR3 runs to 14 residues.

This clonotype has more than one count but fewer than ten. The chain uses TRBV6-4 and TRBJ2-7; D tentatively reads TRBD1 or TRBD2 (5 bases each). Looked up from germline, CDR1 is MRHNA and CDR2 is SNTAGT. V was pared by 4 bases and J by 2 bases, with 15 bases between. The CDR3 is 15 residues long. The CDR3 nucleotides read TGTGCCAGCAGTGTTTTGTTCAGGGACCCCTACGAGCAGTACTTC. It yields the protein CASSVLFRDPYEQYF.

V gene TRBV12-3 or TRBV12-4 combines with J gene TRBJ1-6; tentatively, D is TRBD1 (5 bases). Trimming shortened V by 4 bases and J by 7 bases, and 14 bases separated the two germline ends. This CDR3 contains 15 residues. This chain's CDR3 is CASSSSGRTNSPLHF. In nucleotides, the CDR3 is TGTGCCAGCAGTTCCTCGGGACGGACAAATTCACCCCTCCACTTT.

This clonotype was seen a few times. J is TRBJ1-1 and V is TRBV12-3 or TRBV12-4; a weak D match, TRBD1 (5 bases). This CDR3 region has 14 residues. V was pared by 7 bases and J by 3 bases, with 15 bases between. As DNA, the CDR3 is TGTGCCAGCAACACCGGACATTTCTACACTGAAGCTTTCTTT. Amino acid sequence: CASNTGHFYTEAFF.

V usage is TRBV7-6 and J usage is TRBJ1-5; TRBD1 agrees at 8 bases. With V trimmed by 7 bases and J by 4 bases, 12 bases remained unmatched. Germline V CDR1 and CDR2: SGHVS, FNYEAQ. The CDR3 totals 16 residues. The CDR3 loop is CASNPVQGARNQPQHF. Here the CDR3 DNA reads TGTGCCAGCAACCCCGTTCAGGGGGCGAGAAATCAGCCCCAGCATTTT.

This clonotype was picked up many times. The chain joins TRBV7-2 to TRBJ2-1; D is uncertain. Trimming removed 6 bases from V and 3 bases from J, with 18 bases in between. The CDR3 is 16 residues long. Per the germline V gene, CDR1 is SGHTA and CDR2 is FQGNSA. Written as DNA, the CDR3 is TGTGCCAGCAGACTCGAATCTGGGCGGTACTACAATGAGCAGTTCTTC. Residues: CASRLESGRYYNEQFF.

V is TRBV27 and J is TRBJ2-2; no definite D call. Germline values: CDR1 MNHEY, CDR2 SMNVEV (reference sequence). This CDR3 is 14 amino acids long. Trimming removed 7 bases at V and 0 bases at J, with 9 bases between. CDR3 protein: CASTPRPNTGELFF. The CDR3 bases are TGTGCCAGCACCCCGAGGCCGAACACCGGGGAGCTGTTTTTT.

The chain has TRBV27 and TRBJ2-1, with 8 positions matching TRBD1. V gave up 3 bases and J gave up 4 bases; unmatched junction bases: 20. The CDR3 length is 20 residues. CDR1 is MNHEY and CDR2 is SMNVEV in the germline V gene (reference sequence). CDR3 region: CASSLRQGAFEGSSYNEQFF. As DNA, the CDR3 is TGTGCCAGCAGTTTGCGGCAGGGGGCTTTTGAGGGATCCTCTTACAATGAGCAGTTCTTC.

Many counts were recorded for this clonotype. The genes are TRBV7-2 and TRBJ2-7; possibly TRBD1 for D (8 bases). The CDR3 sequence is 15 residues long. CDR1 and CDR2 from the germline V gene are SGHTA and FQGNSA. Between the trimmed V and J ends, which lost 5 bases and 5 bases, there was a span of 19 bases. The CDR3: CASSIPQGGYNEQYF. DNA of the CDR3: TGTGCCAGCAGCATACCACAGGGGGGGTATAACGAGCAGTACTTC.

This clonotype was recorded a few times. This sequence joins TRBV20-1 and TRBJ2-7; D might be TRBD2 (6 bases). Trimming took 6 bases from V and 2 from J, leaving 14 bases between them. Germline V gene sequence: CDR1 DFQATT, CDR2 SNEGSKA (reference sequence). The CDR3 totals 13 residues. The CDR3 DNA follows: TGCAGTGCCCCCGGGACTCCGACCTACGAGCAGTACTTC. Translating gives CSAPGTPTYEQYF.

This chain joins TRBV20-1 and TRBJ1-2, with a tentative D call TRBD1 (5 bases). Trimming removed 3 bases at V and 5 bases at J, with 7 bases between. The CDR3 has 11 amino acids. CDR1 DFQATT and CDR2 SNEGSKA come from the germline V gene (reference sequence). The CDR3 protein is CSAREGYGYTF. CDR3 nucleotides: TGCAGTGCTAGGGAGGGGTATGGCTACACCTTC.

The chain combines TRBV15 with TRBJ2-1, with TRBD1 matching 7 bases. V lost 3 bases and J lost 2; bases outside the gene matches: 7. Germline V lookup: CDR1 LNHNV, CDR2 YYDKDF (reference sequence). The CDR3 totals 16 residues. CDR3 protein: CATSSPDRVPYNEQFF. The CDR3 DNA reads TGTGCCACCAGCAGCCCCGACAGGGTCCCCTACAATGAGCAGTTCTTC.

CDR3 bases: TGTGCCAGCAGCTTAGTGCGGGGAGCAGATACGCAGTATTTT. Its protein product is CASSLVRGADTQYF. This sequence joins TRBV7-4 and TRBJ2-3, with TRBD2 as a possible D gene (6 bases). V was pared by 1 base and J by 4 bases, with 9 bases between. In germline, CDR1 is SGHVT, CDR2 SQSDAQ. The CDR3 consists of 14 residues.

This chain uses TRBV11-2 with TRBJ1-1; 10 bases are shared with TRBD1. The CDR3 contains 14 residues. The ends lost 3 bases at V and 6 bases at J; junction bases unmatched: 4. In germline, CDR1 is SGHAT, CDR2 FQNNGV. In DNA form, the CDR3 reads TGTGCCAGCAGCTTCCGGGACAGGGGCCCTGAAGCTTTCTTT. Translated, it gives CASSFRDRGPEAFF. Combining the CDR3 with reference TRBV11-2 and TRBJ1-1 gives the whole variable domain EAGVAQSPRYKIIEKRQSVAFWCNPISGHATLYWYQQILGQGPKLLIQFQNNGVVDDSQLPKDRFSAERLKGVDSTLKIQPAKLEDSAVYLCASSFRDRGPEAFFGQGTRLTVV.

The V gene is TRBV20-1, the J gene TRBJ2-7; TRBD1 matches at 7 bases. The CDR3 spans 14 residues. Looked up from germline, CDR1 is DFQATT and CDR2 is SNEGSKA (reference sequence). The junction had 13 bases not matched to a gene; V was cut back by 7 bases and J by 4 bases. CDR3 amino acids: CSVPNRGLTYEQYF. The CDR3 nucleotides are TGCAGTGTTCCTAACAGGGGCCTAACTTACGAGCAGTACTTC.

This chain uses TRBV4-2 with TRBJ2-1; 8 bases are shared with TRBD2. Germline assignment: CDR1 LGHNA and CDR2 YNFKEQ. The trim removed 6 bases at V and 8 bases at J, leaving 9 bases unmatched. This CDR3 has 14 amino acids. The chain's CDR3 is CASRRAGDGDEQFF. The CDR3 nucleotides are TGTGCCAGCAGGAGAGCGGGAGATGGCGATGAGCAGTTCTTC.

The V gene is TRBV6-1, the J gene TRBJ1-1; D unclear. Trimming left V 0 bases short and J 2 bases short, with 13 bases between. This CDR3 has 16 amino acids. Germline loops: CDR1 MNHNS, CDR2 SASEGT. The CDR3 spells CASSEAPEGCNTEAFF. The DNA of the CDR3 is TGTGCCAGCAGTGAAGCCCCGGAGGGATGCAACACTGAAGCTTTCTTT.